The 8 T cell receptor beta chains listed next were all sequenced from one sample in a study of CD8+CD57+ T cells in acquired aplastic anemia. TCR beta VDJ and CDR3 were profiled, and genomic DNA was the template. TCRdb used MiXCR to reprocess the reads, holding one entry per CDR3 protein. The data contain roughly 500,000 distinct CDR3 sequences, around 33% of them singletons. The sequenced patients had an expansion of CD8+CD57+ cells seen by flow cytometry. The sample was sorted CD4+, CD8+, or CD8+CD57+ T cells (not recorded which) from PBMCs. These receptor sequences come from a human donor with aplastic anemia.

This clonotype showed up just a few times. V gene TRBV11-1 combines with J gene TRBJ1-3; TRBD1 is a possible D gene (6 bases). Germline CDR1 and CDR2: SGHAT and FQDESV (reference sequence). The V end lost 5 bases, the J end lost 6 bases, and 17 bases lay between the germline ends. CDR3 length equals 15 residues. The CDR3 loop is CASSPRMTGLNTIYF. CDR3 sequence (DNA): TGTGCCAGCAGCCCCCGGATGACAGGTCTAAACACCATATATTTT.

V usage is TRBV5-1 and J usage is TRBJ2-1; TRBD1 aligns across 7 bases. The CDR3 loop spans 16 amino acids. The ends lost 3 bases at V and 6 bases at J; junction bases unmatched: 12. Per germline, CDR1 SGHRS and CDR2 YFSETQ. The CDR3 region is CASSSRQGGIANEQFF. The CDR3 region has the DNA TGCGCCAGCAGCTCACGACAGGGCGGCATTGCCAATGAGCAGTTCTTC.

This clonotype was counted only a few times. This chain connects TRBV9 to TRBJ2-7; D is perhaps TRBD1 (6 bases). Germline V gives CDR1 SGDLS, CDR2 YYNGEE. The CDR3 has 13 residues. The V end lost 6 bases, the J end lost 1 base, and 11 bases lay between the germline ends. Written as DNA, the CDR3 is TGTGCCAGCAATGGGGGCGAGTCCTACGAGCAGTACTTC. This codes for CASNGGESYEQYF.

The table lists this clonotype with a few counts. The genes are TRBV3-1 and TRBJ2-6; TRBD1 matches at 7 bases. V shed 5 bases and J 1 base; nucleotides not matched to a gene: 8. Germline lookup yields CDR1 LGHDT and CDR2 YNNKEL (reference sequence). This CDR3 has 17 residues. The CDR3 bases are TGTGCCAGCAGCAGACAGGGTGGTGGGTCTGGGGCCAACGTCCTGACTTTC. Protein sequence: CASSRQGGGSGANVLTF. The full variable domain, in which reference TRBV3-1 and TRBJ2-6 provide the parts outside the CDR3, is DTAVSQTPKYLVTQMGNDKSIKCEQNLGHDTMYWYKQDSKKFLKIMFSYNNKELIINETVPNRFSPKSPDKAHLNLHINSLELGDSAVYFCASSRQGGGSGANVLTFGAGSRLTVL.

On this clonotype: Because it lacks the conserved phenylalanine or tryptophan at the end, this CDR3 is likely a read error. The DNA is left out, because the CDR3 cannot be placed on it with certainty; the CDR3 is given as TCRdb lists it. The chain uses TRBV15 and TRBJ2-3; the DNA was not used to check the table's D call, TRBD2. CDR1 is LNHNV and CDR2 is YYDKDF in the germline V gene (reference sequence). The CDR3 region is 12 residues in length, termini included. This chain's CDR3 is CATSRDSGVQYY.

This clonotype occurred a few times. The chain carries TRBV7-9 and TRBJ1-6, with D uncertain. The germline CDR1 and CDR2 sequences are SEHNR and FQNEAQ (reference sequence). The germline V and J ends were trimmed by 0 bases and 7 bases, with 4 bases remaining between them. The CDR3 extends over 13 amino acids. Written as DNA, the CDR3 is TGTGCCAGCAGCTTAGCGCAAAATTCACCCCTCCACTTT. As protein: CASSLAQNSPLHF.

This clonotype was detected many times. The chain has TRBV9 and TRBJ1-5, with unresolved D. V lost 3 bases to trimming and J lost 0 bases, with 10 bases between them. Germline CDR1 SGDLS, CDR2 YYNGEE. This CDR3 region has 15 residues. The CDR3 region has the DNA TGTGCCAGCAGCGCCGGGTGGGGTAGCAATCAGCCCCAGCATTTT. Its translation: CASSAGWGSNQPQHF.

Regarding this clonotype: A read error may account for a junction end that differs from germline. The genes are TRBV4-2 and TRBJ1-3; 9 nucleotides line up with TRBD1. The germline V gene has CDR1 LGHNA and CDR2 YNFKEQ. The CDR3 runs to 16 residues. CDR3 loop: CAGSPPGQGMGNTIYF. As DNA, the CDR3 is TGTGCCGGCAGCCCTCCGGGACAGGGTATGGGAAACACCATATATTTT.